This T cell receptor beta chain was sequenced for a study of OX40 agonist ivuxolimab in advanced cancers. On the study more broadly: The treatment was a fully human IgG2 OX40 agonist, ivuxolimab. Mean age approximately 61 years, range about 20 to 90; roughly 80% male. The eligibility criteria allowed prior anti-PD-1, anti-PD-L1 or anti-CTLA-4 therapy, and around 40% had some. The study's findings and limits: Expanded peripheral T cells had an undetermined antigen specificity.

Sequenced by immunoSEQ multiplex PCR; TCRdb stores in-frame clones only, minus some. This table has 48,000 or so clones, about 83% appearing once. Of note for this clone: The antigen remains unidentified.

CDR3 length equals 16 residues. Per the germline V gene, CDR1 is SGHTS and CDR2 is YDEGEE. V was pared by 6 bases and J by 6 bases, with 15 bases of the junction left unmatched. The source material was CD4+ or CD8+ T cells sorted from blood, sampled in a trial of the OX40 agonist ivuxolimab. The genes are TRBV5-8 and TRBJ2-3; TRBD2 matches at 8 bases. The receptor's source is an adult with an advanced solid tumor such as melanoma, head and neck, liver or kidney cancer. The CDR3 DNA reads as TGTGCCAGCACCCCCCGGCTAGCGGGCCCTGGGGATACGCAGTATTTT. As protein: CASTPRLAGPGDTQYF.